This TCR beta chain was identified in a study of blood T cell repertoires in COVID-19. Methods used by the authors: Estimates of nucleated cell counts were drawn from the amplification of reference gene primers. Some clones are missing from TCRdb's copy, which holds only in-frame ones; the method was immunoSEQ multiplex PCR. The D gene and trimming were derived from the DNA, and the V and J assignments and clone size from that table. The sample includes 200,000 to 250,000 clones, roughly 90% of them seen just once. Trimming took 1 base from V and 6 from J; bases not matched to a gene: 3. The CDR3 totals 13 residues. The germline V gene encodes CDR1 KGHSH and CDR2 LQKENI.

This TCR derives from a woman aged 60-75 years with acute or convalescent COVID-19. V and J are TRBV18 and TRBJ2-7; 7 nucleotides line up with TRBD1. Specimen: peripheral blood. The DNA for the CDR3 is TGTGCCAGCTCACCACTGACAGGGTCCGAGCAGTACTTC. Its protein product is CASSPLTGSEQYF.